A single sample is the source of the 6 T cell receptor beta chains below, sequenced in a study of T cell responses to AZD1222 COVID-19 vaccine. Clones were sequenced by immunoSEQ multiplex PCR, and TCRdb holds only the in-frame ones, with some missing. The sample shows approximately 100,000 clones, about 85% of them seen only once. Sequences were derived from peripheral blood, sampled 28 days after the second AZD1222 dose. The receptor source for this set is an adult who received the AZD1222 COVID-19 vaccine.

This clone appeared a single time. The gene calls are TRBV29-1 and TRBJ1-4, with 12 bases fitting TRBD1. The junction had 17 bases not matched to a gene; V was cut back by 8 bases and J by 7 bases. CDR3 length equals 17 residues. Germline V gene data show CDR1 as SQVTM and CDR2 as ANQGSEA. CDR3 coding DNA: TGCAGCTTTTACAGAACCGGGACAGGGGGCCCCGCTGAAAAACTGTTTTTT. Protein product: CSFYRTGTGGPAEKLFF.

V and J are TRBV13 and TRBJ1-2, with D perhaps TRBD1 (6 bases). The germline gives CDR1 PRHDT, CDR2 FYEKMQ (reference sequence). CDR3 length equals 16 residues. V was cut by 5 bases and J by 0 bases, with 16 bases left in between. CDR3 nucleotides: TGTGCCAGCAGCCACCCGTCGGGGGCTACTAACTATGGCTACACCTTC. Protein sequence: CASSHPSGATNYGYTF.

The gene calls are TRBV19 and TRBJ2-7; 9 nucleotides align to TRBD2. Germline V gene lookup returns CDR1 LNHDA and CDR2 SQIVND (reference sequence). The V gene end was trimmed by 5 bases and the J gene end by 7 bases; junction bases not matched to a gene: 12. The CDR3 is made up of 15 amino acids. DNA for the CDR3: TGTGCCAGTAGTCGGAGACTAGCGGAAGATAGGGAGCAGTACTTC. The encoded protein is CASSRRLAEDREQYF.

The J gene is TRBJ2-5, the V gene TRBV3-1 (or the pseudogene TRBV3-2); D unresolved. Trimming took 8 bases from V and 1 from J, leaving 8 bases between them. The CDR3 has 12 amino acids. Germline V gives CDR1 LGHDT, CDR2 YNNKEL (reference sequence). The CDR3 protein is CASRRVQETQYF. The CDR3 DNA reads TGTGCCAGCCGAAGGGTCCAAGAGACCCAGTACTTC.

The chain links TRBV4-1 to TRBJ2-3; D is ambiguous. V was trimmed by 8 bases and J by 1 base, leaving 13 bases between them. CDR1 and CDR2 (germline): MGHRA, YSYEKL. This CDR3 has 14 amino acids. CDR3 bases: TGCGCCAGCGCCCTCGCCTCCGGCACAGATACGCAGTATTTT. It is translated as CASALASGTDTQYF.

This sequence joins TRBV7-3 and TRBJ1-2, with TRBD1 matching 9 bases. Trimming removed 5 bases from V and 5 bases from J; junction bases left unmatched: 12. Germline V lookup: CDR1 SGHTA, CDR2 FQGTGA. The CDR3 sequence is 16 residues long. The CDR3: CASSPPGTGNKYGYTF. In DNA form, the CDR3 reads TGTGCCAGCAGCCCACCCGGGACAGGGAACAAATATGGCTACACCTTC.